The 23 T cell receptor beta chains given below trace back to one sample, sequenced in a study of shared clonotypes between healthy human individuals. Some clones are missing from TCRdb's copy, which holds only in-frame ones; the method was immunoSEQ multiplex PCR. Seen here are about 1.1 million clones, 78% observed once, and the top ten hold 0.5% to 0.65%. The sample was memory CD4+ T cells from PBMCs. The sample's subset: CD45RA-negative fraction. These receptors all come from a man between 18 and 29 years old in good health. Some clones in this sample may be carry-over from other donors' samples.

This clone has ten or more counts. CDR3 sequence (DNA): TGTGCCAGCAGCGTAGGGGCAGGGGGCCTAGTAGAGACCCAGTACTTC. It codes for CASSVGAGGLVETQYF. The V call is TRBV9, the J call TRBJ2-5; 8 nucleotides align to TRBD1. The J segment lost 4 bases and the V segment lost 0 bases, leaving 8 bases of the junction unmatched. CDR1 and CDR2 from the germline V gene are SGDLS and YYNGEE. The CDR3 runs to 16 residues.

Regarding this clone: This may be a read error, as it is one base from a much larger clone. This chain connects TRBV30 to TRBJ1-1, with D tentatively TRBD1 (5 bases). Germline V gene sequence: CDR1 GTSNPN, CDR2 SVGIG (reference sequence). This CDR3 comprises 12 residues. With 8 bases removed from V and 4 bases from J, the gap between germline ends came to 14 bases. The CDR3 is CARGAGPTEAFF. For the CDR3, the DNA is TGTGCCCGGGGAGCGGGGCCCACTGAAGCTTTCTTT. Using reference TRBV30 and TRBJ1-1 for the parts outside the CDR3, the full variable domain is SQTIHQWPATLVQPVGSPLSLECTVEGTSNPNLYWYRQAAGRGLQLLFYSVGIGQISSEVPQNLSASRPQDRQFILSSKKLLLSDSGFYLCARGAGPTEAFFGQGTRLTVV.

This clone showed up just a few times. CDR3 in DNA: TGCGCCAGCAGTGATTCACTAGCGGGAGAAGGAGATACGCAGTATTTT. This sequence encodes CASSDSLAGEGDTQYF. The chain uses TRBV10-2 and TRBJ2-3; 11 bases line up with TRBD2. Germline V CDR1 and CDR2: WSHSY, SAAADI. Trimming removed 3 bases from V and 5 bases from J; junction bases left unmatched: 7. This CDR3 contains 16 residues.

The J gene is TRBJ1-1, the V gene TRBV6-6; a possible D gene is TRBD1 (5 bases). This CDR3 region has 15 residues. The V end lost 4 bases, the J end lost 3 bases, and 15 bases lay between the germline ends. The V gene's germline CDR1 is MNHNY and CDR2 SVGAGI (reference sequence). CDR3 sequence reads: CASSSKGRGYTEAFF. The CDR3 DNA sequence: TGTGCCAGCAGTTCCAAGGGGAGGGGATACACTGAAGCTTTCTTT.

This clone has ten or more counts. J is TRBJ2-5 and V is TRBV5-8, with 8 positions matching TRBD1. Looked up from germline, CDR1 is SGHTS and CDR2 is YDEGEE. CDR3 length equals 14 residues. J was trimmed by 5 bases and V by 4 bases; bases with no gene match: 7. For the CDR3, the DNA is TGTGCCAGCAGCCGCGGACAGGGTGGGGAGACCCAGTACTTC. This gives the protein CASSRGQGGETQYF.

This CDR3 is CASTPTGRGEKLFF. The CDR3, as DNA: TGTGCCAGCACCCCTACAGGGAGGGGTGAAAAACTGTTTTTT. The chain has TRBV6-1 and TRBJ1-4, with TRBD1 as a possible D gene (6 bases). The CDR3 is 14 residues long. Between the trimmed V and J ends, which lost 7 bases and 7 bases, there was a span of 16 bases. Germline assignment: CDR1 MNHNS and CDR2 SASEGT.

The chain couples TRBV9 to TRBJ2-3; D may be TRBD1 or TRBD2 (5 bases each). The germline V and J ends were trimmed by 4 bases and 1 base, with 10 bases remaining between them. From germline, CDR1 is SGDLS and CDR2 YYNGEE. The CDR3 spans 14 residues. This CDR3 is CASSPGTRTDTQYF. The CDR3 DNA follows: TGTGCCAGCAGCCCAGGGACCCGCACAGATACGCAGTATTTT.

The rearrangement uses TRBV28 and TRBJ1-5; TRBD1 agrees at 9 bases. The germline V gene encodes CDR1 MDHEN and CDR2 SYDVKM. The CDR3 is made up of 14 amino acids. J gave up 7 bases and V 6 bases, and 7 bases lay outside the gene matches. The CDR3 coding sequence is TGTGCCAGCAGCAAACAGGGGGCACAGCAGCCCCAGCATTTT. Translating gives CASSKQGAQQPQHF.

CDR3 amino acids: CASSLADEQFF. CDR3 nucleotides: TGTGCCAGCTCACTCGCGGATGAGCAGTTCTTC. This sequence joins TRBV18 and TRBJ2-1, with D unclear. The V gene lost 4 bases and the J gene lost 8 bases, with 6 bases spanning the gap. In germline, CDR1 is KGHSH, CDR2 LQKENI. This CDR3 is 11 amino acids long.

The CDR3 region has the DNA TGTGCCAGCAGCGTAGGGGGGCAGGTCGGAAACACCATATATTTT. This translates into CASSVGGQVGNTIYF. The chain has TRBV9 and TRBJ1-3; TRBD1 is a possible D gene (6 bases). V was trimmed by 0 bases and J by 4 bases, leaving 11 bases between them. CDR3 length: 15 amino acids. Germline CDR1 and CDR2: SGDLS and YYNGEE.

J is TRBJ1-1 and V is TRBV15, with 8 positions matching TRBD1. The CDR3 runs to 15 residues. V was pared by 8 bases and J by 4 bases, with 12 bases of the junction left unmatched. Germline V CDR1 and CDR2: LNHNV, YYDKDF (reference sequence). CDR3 in amino acids: CATLTGATGGTEAFF. CDR3 sequence (DNA): TGTGCCACCCTTACCGGAGCAACAGGGGGCACTGAAGCTTTCTTT.

The rearrangement joins TRBV5-1 to TRBJ1-3; TRBD1 aligns across 7 bases. Germline V gene lookup returns CDR1 SGHRS and CDR2 YFSETQ. Unmatched junction bases numbered 5, after V lost 4 bases and J lost 4 bases. This CDR3 is built from 14 residues. The CDR3 loop reads CASSDGTAGNTIYF. CDR3 in DNA: TGCGCCAGCAGCGACGGGACAGCCGGAAACACCATATATTTT.

In regard to this clone: Within the sample, other DNA sequences also encode this same CDR3. The chain couples TRBV5-1 to TRBJ2-5; no clear D. Looked up from germline, CDR1 is SGHRS and CDR2 is YFSETQ. V was shortened by 1 base and J by 0 bases, with 7 bases between the two germline ends. This CDR3 contains 14 residues. This CDR3 reads CASSLQSYQETQYF. For the CDR3, the DNA is TGCGCCAGCAGCTTGCAGTCCTACCAAGAGACCCAGTACTTC.

The chain employs TRBV30 and TRBJ2-7, with D unresolved. The CDR3 consists of 12 residues. V was trimmed by 3 bases and J by 3 bases, leaving 9 bases between them. The germline V gene encodes CDR1 GTSNPN and CDR2 SVGIG (reference sequence). CDR3 in amino acids: CAWSAWGYEQYF. DNA of the CDR3: TGTGCCTGGAGCGCCTGGGGCTACGAGCAGTACTTC. Full variable domain (missing parts from reference TRBV30 and TRBJ2-7): SQTIHQWPATLVQPVGSPLSLECTVEGTSNPNLYWYRQAAGRGLQLLFYSVGIGQISSEVPQNLSASRPQDRQFILSSKKLLLSDSGFYLCAWSAWGYEQYFGPGTRLTVT.

The rearrangement joins TRBV15 to TRBJ1-5, with 7 bases aligning to TRBD1. The trim removed 1 base at V and 0 bases at J, leaving 0 bases unmatched. The length of the CDR3 is 15 residues. Germline V gene sequence: CDR1 LNHNV, CDR2 YYDKDF (reference sequence). CDR3 residues: CATSRGTGSNQPQHF. DNA of the CDR3: TGTGCCACCAGCAGAGGGACAGGTAGCAATCAGCCCCAGCATTTT.

J is TRBJ2-5 and V is TRBV5-1; D perhaps matches TRBD2 (5 bases). The CDR3 sequence is 13 residues long. With 3 bases removed from V and 4 bases from J, the gap between germline ends came to 10 bases. Germline V gene sequence: CDR1 SGHRS, CDR2 YFSETQ. CDR3 coding DNA: TGCGCCAGCAGCTCCCTGGACTTAGAGACCCAGTACTTC. Amino acid sequence: CASSSLDLETQYF.

The chain recombines TRBV5-8 with TRBJ2-7; 10 bases fit TRBD2. Germline CDR1 SGHTS, CDR2 YDEGEE. Trimming cost V 0 bases and J 4 bases; bases outside gene matches: 1. CDR3 length: 14 amino acids. In DNA form, the CDR3 reads TGTGCCAGCAGCTTGGCTAGCGGGAGTTACGAGCAGTACTTC. Protein product: CASSLASGSYEQYF.

The rearrangement links TRBV6-5 to TRBJ2-1, with no clear D. The germline gives CDR1 MNHEY, CDR2 SVGAGI. Trimming cost V 4 bases and J 10 bases, with 20 bases left between them. The CDR3 contains 15 residues. The CDR3 DNA reads TGTGCCAGCAGTTTTCTTTCGATGGGCGCCCGCGAGCAGTTCTTC. Amino acid sequence: CASSFLSMGAREQFF.

This clone has a single count. V is TRBV5-1 and J is TRBJ1-3; D perhaps matches TRBD1 (5 bases). Germline CDR1 is SGHRS and CDR2 is YFSETQ. The ends were cut back, 7 bases at V and 2 bases at J, with 10 bases in the middle. This CDR3 spans 13 amino acids. The CDR3 loop is CASAAGAGNTIYF. The CDR3 DNA sequence: TGCGCCAGCGCGGCGGGGGCTGGAAACACCATATATTTT.

The table lists this clone with a count of one. The CDR3 region has the DNA TGTGCCAGCAGCTTATTCCAGGGGGCAGCCTGTCAGCCCCAGCATTTT. As protein: CASSLFQGAACQPQHF. The chain carries TRBV7-7 and TRBJ1-5; 8 positions agree with TRBD1. The germline V gene has CDR1 SSHAT and CDR2 FNYEAQ (reference sequence). CDR3 length: 16 amino acids. V lost 2 bases, J lost 6 bases, and 9 bases stayed unmatched. Full variable domain (rest looked up from reference TRBV7-7 and TRBJ1-5): GAGVSQSPRYKVTKRGQDVTLRCDPISSHATLYWYQQALGQGPEFLTYFNYEAQPDKSGLPSDRFSAERPEGSISTLTIQRTEQRDSAMYRCASSLFQGAACQPQHFGDGTRLSIL.

The gene calls are TRBV13 and TRBJ2-3; D is uncertain. Germline CDR1 PRHDT, CDR2 FYEKMQ (reference sequence). The CDR3 is 14 amino acids. Deletions cut 5 bases from V and 5 bases from J, with 14 bases between. The CDR3 is CASSVLVRIDTQYF. The CDR3 DNA is TGTGCCAGCAGCGTTCTAGTTCGCATAGATACGCAGTATTTT. Variable domain in full (rest from reference TRBV13 and TRBJ2-3): AAGVIQSPRHLIKEKRETATLKCYPIPRHDTVYWYQQGPGQDPQFLISFYEKMQSDKGSIPDRFSAQQFSDYHSELNMSSLELGDSALYFCASSVLVRIDTQYFGPGTRLTVL.

As DNA, the CDR3 is TGTGCCAGCAGTTTCCTCCCGGGACAGGGAGAGACCCAGTACTTC. Translation gives CASSFLPGQGETQYF. This rearrangement joins TRBV28 to TRBJ2-5; TRBD1 matches 9 bases. V was clipped by 3 bases and J by 4 bases; unmatched bases: 6. Germline V CDR1 and CDR2: MDHEN, SYDVKM. The CDR3 length is 15 residues.

The chain couples TRBV2 to TRBJ2-7; D gene unclear. With 11 bases removed from V and 0 bases from J, the gap between germline ends came to 11 bases. Germline values: CDR1 SNHLY, CDR2 FYNNEI. This CDR3 has 12 amino acids. The CDR3 DNA sequence: TGTGCCTCCGGCCCAAGCTCCTACGAGCAGTACTTC. Translated: CASGPSSYEQYF. Filled out from reference TRBV2 and TRBJ2-7, the complete variable domain reads EPEVTQTPSHQVTQMGQEVILRCVPISNHLYFYWYRQILGQKVEFLVSFYNNEISEKSEIFDDQFSVERPDGSNFTLKIRSTKLEDSAMYFCASGPSSYEQYFGPGTRLTVT.